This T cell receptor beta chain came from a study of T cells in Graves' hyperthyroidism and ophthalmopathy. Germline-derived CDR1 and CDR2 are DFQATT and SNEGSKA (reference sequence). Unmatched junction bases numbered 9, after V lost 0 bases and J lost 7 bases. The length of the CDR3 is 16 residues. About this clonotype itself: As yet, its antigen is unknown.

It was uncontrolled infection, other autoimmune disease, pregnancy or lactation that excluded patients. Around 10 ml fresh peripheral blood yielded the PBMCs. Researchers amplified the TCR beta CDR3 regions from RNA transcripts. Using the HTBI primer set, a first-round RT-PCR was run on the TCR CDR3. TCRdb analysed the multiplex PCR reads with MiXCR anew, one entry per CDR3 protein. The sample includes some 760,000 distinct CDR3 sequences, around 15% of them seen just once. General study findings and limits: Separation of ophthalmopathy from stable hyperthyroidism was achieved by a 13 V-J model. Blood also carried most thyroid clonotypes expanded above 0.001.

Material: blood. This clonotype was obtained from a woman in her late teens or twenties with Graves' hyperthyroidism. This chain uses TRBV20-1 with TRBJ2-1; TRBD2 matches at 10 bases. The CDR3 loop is CSARDPRASGSNEQFF. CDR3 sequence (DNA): TGCAGTGCTAGAGATCCTAGGGCTAGCGGGAGTAATGAGCAGTTCTTC.